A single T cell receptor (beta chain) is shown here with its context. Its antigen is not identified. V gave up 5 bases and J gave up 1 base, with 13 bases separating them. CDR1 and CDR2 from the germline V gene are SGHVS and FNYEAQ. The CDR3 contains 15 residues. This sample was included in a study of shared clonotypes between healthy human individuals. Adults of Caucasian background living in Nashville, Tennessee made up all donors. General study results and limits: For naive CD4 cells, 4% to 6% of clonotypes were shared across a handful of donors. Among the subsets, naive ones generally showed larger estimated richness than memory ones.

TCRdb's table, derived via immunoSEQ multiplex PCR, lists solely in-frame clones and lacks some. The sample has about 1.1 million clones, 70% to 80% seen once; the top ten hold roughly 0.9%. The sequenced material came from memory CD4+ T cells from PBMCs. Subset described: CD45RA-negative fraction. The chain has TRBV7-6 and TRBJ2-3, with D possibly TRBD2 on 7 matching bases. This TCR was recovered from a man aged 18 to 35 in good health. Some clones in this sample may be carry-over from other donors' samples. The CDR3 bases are TGTGCCAGCAGCCAAGGGGGACTACGCACAGATACGCAGTATTTT. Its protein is CASSQGGLRTDTQYF.